This TCR beta chain was sequenced for a study of patients and donors after allogeneic stem cell transplantation (dated by TCRdb to 2019 to 2021). The method behind the library was RT-PCR. Reads for this sample came from a NextSeq 550. The raw public data were reprocessed by TCRdb itself: fastp quality trimming at Q25, MiXCR clonotype calling, in-frame beta chains only. Entries that share a CDR3 protein sequence are merged under the most common genes and DNA. The sample yields 190,000 or so distinct CDR3 sequences; roughly 40% were counted once. About 35% of the sample is held by the ten biggest clonotypes. A word on this clonotype: Which antigen it targets is not known. Per-base quality was not reported, and no clone a single base away is much larger than it.

V ends up 3 bases short and J 7 bases short, with an unmatched junction base count of 6. The germline V gene (reference sequence) provides CDR1 MNHEY and CDR2 SMNVEV. The CDR3 goes from the cysteine to the phenylalanine over 14 residues. Only the CDR3 region is kept as DNA, spanning 42 bases read in frame from base 1. This receptor chain uses TRBV27 and TRBJ1-5, with 7 bases in between that match TRBD1. The sequenced sample was blood, either unsorted or a sorted T cell fraction (not recorded which). This receptor was identified in a human donor who was either an allogeneic HSCT recipient or a stem cell or donor lymphocyte infusion donor (not recorded which). It is not recorded whose cells these are; they may come from a transplant donor. For the CDR3, the sequence is CASSLGRGRQPQHF. The nucleotides are TGTGCCAGCAGTTTGGGGAGGGGGCGACAGCCCCAGCATTTT.